Included here is one T cell receptor (beta chain) sequence, with context. Only CD45RO-negative cells positively selected for CCR7 counted as naive CD8 cells, so terminally differentiated effector memory CD45RA+ cells were excluded. Some clones are missing from TCRdb's copy, which holds only in-frame ones; the method was immunoSEQ multiplex PCR. The repertoire holds approximately 600,000 clones, with 85% to 95% as singletons. The sample is drawn from a study of shared clonotypes between healthy human individuals. The sample was naive CD8+ T cells sorted from blood. The origin of this receptor is a woman aged 25-40 years in good health.

As DNA, the CDR3 is TGTGCCGCTCGTTCAGGGGGAAAAAACACTGAAGCTTTCTTT. Translating gives CAARSGGKNTEAFF. V and J are TRBV10-3 and TRBJ1-1; 7 nucleotides match TRBD1. The CDR3 is 14 amino acids. In germline, CDR1 is ENHRY, CDR2 SYGVKD. V dropped 11 bases and J dropped 2; count of bases not matched to a gene: 11.